These T cell receptor beta chains were read from a single sample in a study of cytomegalovirus exposure and HLA in healthy donors. The repertoire was sequenced with immunoSEQ multiplex PCR; TCRdb's copy has only in-frame clones and lacks some. The sample has roughly 230,000 clones; approximately 84% are singletons. The specimen sequenced was PBMCs. The receptors derive from a girl aged 2 to 9 in good health and CMV-seronegative. Both conserved end residues are part of each CDR3. D genes are given only for firm matches. Rows may omit the clone size; those that give it use once, few, many or a size class.

TRBJ2-7	TRBV14	-	-	TGTGCCAGCAGTTGGGGGACACCCTACGAGCAGTACTTC	CASSWGTPYEQYF
TRBJ1-3	TRBV6-5	TRBD1	-	TGTGCCAGCAGGAGGACAGGAAGGGACACCATATATTTT	CASRRTGRDTIYF
TRBJ1-3	TRBV29-1	-	-	TGCAGCGTTGGAGGGTCCGGAAACACCATATATTTT	CSVGGSGNTIYF
TRBJ2-3	TRBV19	-	-	TGTGCCAGCAGAGAGGCGGCAGGCACAGATACGCAGTATTTT	CASREAAGTDTQYF
TRBJ2-2	TRBV7-2	TRBD2	once	TGTGCCAGCAGCAAAACTAGCGTCCGGAACACCGGGGAGCTGTTTTTT	CASSKTSVRNTGELFF
TRBJ2-3	TRBV6-1	-	few	TGTGCCAGCAGTGGAAGCGGAGCCACAGATACGCAGTATTTT	CASSGSGATDTQYF
TRBJ2-1	TRBV7-9	TRBD1	-	TGTGCCAGCAGCTCACCGGGACAGGGGTCAAATGAGCAGTTCTTC	CASSSPGQGSNEQFF
TRBJ1-2	TRBV7-9	-	-	TGTGCCAGCAGCTTAATACGGGGTCGGGGCTACACCTTC	CASSLIRGRGYTF
TRBJ2-7	TRBV19	TRBD2	-	TGTGCCAGTAGTATTAGGCTAGCGGGAGCCTCCTACGAGCAGTACTTC	CASSIRLAGASYEQYF
TRBJ2-5	TRBV28	TRBD2	-	TGTGCCAGCAGTCAGAGCGGGAGCGGAGAGACCCAGTACTTC	CASSQSGSGETQYF
TRBJ2-7	TRBV4-1	-	-	TGCGCCAGCAGCCAATCACCCGGGGTAGCGGCGATCTCCTCCTACGAGCAGTACTTC	CASSQSPGVAAISSYEQYF
TRBJ2-7	TRBV6-1	TRBD1	-	TGTGCCAGCAAGAGACAGGGGACTGGGGAGCAGTACTTC	CASKRQGTGEQYF
TRBJ1-1	TRBV7-2	-	once	TGTGCCAGCAGCTTACCAGGGGTGGCTGAAGCTTTCTTT	CASSLPGVAEAFF
TRBJ2-3	TRBV30	-	-	TGTGCCTGGAGTGTACTAGGTACGGGCGCAGATACGCAGTATTTT	CAWSVLGTGADTQYF
TRBJ2-1	TRBV5-4	-	-	TGTGCCAGCAGCTCCGGACTCAATGAGCAGTTCTTC	CASSSGLNEQFF
TRBJ2-7	TRBV7-7	-	-	TGTGCCAGCAGCTTATACTGGGGCGACACCTACGAGCAGTACTTC	CASSLYWGDTYEQYF
TRBJ1-2	TRBV6-1	-	-	TGTGCCATAACCAAGGCAGGAGGGGATGGCTACACCTTC	CAITKAGGDGYTF
TRBJ1-2	TRBV7-2	-	-	TGTGCCAGCAGCCTTACGGGACATTCTGTTTTACGCCACTATGGCTACACCTTC	CASSLTGHSVLRHYGYTF
TRBJ1-1	TRBV19	-	-	TGTGCCAGTAGTATTGGGGGGATCAGAGAAGCTTTCTTT	CASSIGGIREAFF
TRBJ2-3	TRBV6-5	TRBD2	-	TGTGCCAGCAGTTACCTAGCGGGGGTCACAGATACGCAGTATTTT	CASSYLAGVTDTQYF
TRBJ1-4	TRBV6-1	TRBD1	-	TGTGCCAGCAGTGAATCCAGAAACGAACAGGGGGCGAGGTTTTTT	CASSESRNEQGARFF
TRBJ1-4	TRBV29-1	TRBD1	-	TGCAGCGTTGCCTGGGGTCCGCGACAGGGAAAACTGTTTTTT	CSVAWGPRQGKLFF
TRBJ2-7	TRBV28	-	once	TGTGCCAGCAGCAAACAGGGTCGGTCCTACGAGCAGTACTTC	CASSKQGRSYEQYF
TRBJ1-5	TRBV11-2	TRBD1	-	TGTGCCAGCAGCCCCGACAGGGGAAACAATCAGCCCCAGCATTTT	CASSPDRGNNQPQHF
TRBJ2-7	TRBV6-1	-	-	TGTGCCAGCTGGATAGCGCCCTACGAGCAGTACTTC	CASWIAPYEQYF
TRBJ2-1	TRBV7-6	TRBD2	-	TGTGCCAGCAGCCGAGCGGGGGGGCGGAATGAGCAGTTCTTC	CASSRAGGRNEQFF
TRBJ2-5	TRBV7-6	-	-	TGTGCCAGCAGGTTAACACCCCAAGAGACCCAGTACTTC	CASRLTPQETQYF
TRBJ2-7	TRBV11-1	-	few	TGTGCCAGCAGCCCCGGTGCCGGCGCGGCCTGGAAGCAGTACTTC	CASSPGAGAAWKQYF
TRBJ1-4	TRBV5-1	-	-	TGCGCCAGCAGCTTGAAGGGTCCCCGAGGGAATGAAAAACTGTTTTTT	CASSLKGPRGNEKLFF
TRBJ2-3	TRBV5-1	-	-	TGCGCCAGCAGCTTCACCTCTACTTCAGATACGCAGTATTTT	CASSFTSTSDTQYF
TRBJ1-1	TRBV4-1	-	-	TGCGCCAGCAGAAGGGTGGGAGGGAAGGACACTGAAGCTTTCTTT	CASRRVGGKDTEAFF
TRBJ1-2	TRBV7-9	TRBD1	-	TGTGCCAGCAGCGAACAGGGGAACTATGGCTACACCTTC	CASSEQGNYGYTF
TRBJ2-7	TRBV5-4	-	-	TGTGCCAGCAGCTTGGACAGGATCCATCCCTACGAGCAGTACTTC	CASSLDRIHPYEQYF
TRBJ2-1	TRBV5-4	-	-	TGTGCCAGCAGCTCCTCGGAGGGGACCTACAATGAGCAGTTCTTC	CASSSSEGTYNEQFF
TRBJ2-7	TRBV7-8	TRBD1	-	TGTGCCAGCAGCTCAGTGGGACAGGGGTACGAGCAGTACTTC	CASSSVGQGYEQYF
TRBJ1-4	TRBV9	-	-	TGTGCCAGCAGCGTGCGGACAGATGAAAAACTGTTTTTT	CASSVRTDEKLFF
TRBJ2-7	TRBV7-8	-	-	TGTGCCAGCAGAGGGGGAGTCTCCTACGAGCAGTACTTC	CASRGGVSYEQYF
TRBJ2-1	TRBV29-1	-	-	TGCAGCGTTGGCGCAGTAGCGGCATACAATGAGCAGTTCTTC	CSVGAVAAYNEQFF
TRBJ2-3	TRBV15	TRBD1	-	TGTGCCACCAGCAGAGACCTCCGGGACAGGGTAAGGTATTTT	CATSRDLRDRVRYF
TRBJ2-5	TRBV5-4	-	-	TGTGCCAGCAGCTTCGATCGGGGAAACCAAGAGACCCAGTACTTC	CASSFDRGNQETQYF
TRBJ1-2	TRBV29-1	-	-	TGCAGCGTGGACTTTCAGGGGCAAAGGGACTATGGCTACACCTTC	CSVDFQGQRDYGYTF
TRBJ2-5	TRBV5-1	TRBD2	few	TGCGCCAGCAGCTTGCTATCGGGAGGCTTCCAAGAGACCCAGTACTTC	CASSLLSGGFQETQYF
TRBJ1-5	TRBV4-1	-	-	TGCGCCAGCAGCACCCGGGACATTGATCAGCCCCAGCATTTT	CASSTRDIDQPQHF
TRBJ2-7	TRBV18	TRBD2	-	TGTGCCAGCTCACTAAGGGCAACTAGCGGGAGAGGTTACGAGCAGTACTTC	CASSLRATSGRGYEQYF
TRBJ2-7	TRBV15	TRBD2	-	TGTGCCACCAGCAGGAAGGGCGGGGGGTCCTACGAGCAGTACTTC	CATSRKGGGSYEQYF
TRBJ1-5	TRBV5-4	TRBD1	few	TGTGCCAGCAGCAACGGACAGGGACGAGGTCAGCCCCAGCATTTT	CASSNGQGRGQPQHF
TRBJ2-7	TRBV7-9	-	-	TGTGCCAGCAGCTTGTTGGGGCTCGAGCAGTACTTC	CASSLLGLEQYF
TRBJ2-5	TRBV27	TRBD1	-	TGTGCCAGCAGCCCTGGCAGGGGGCGCCAAGAGACCCAGTACTTC	CASSPGRGRQETQYF
TRBJ1-1	TRBV6-1	-	-	TGTGCCAGCATGTGGACAGATAACACTGAAGCTTTCTTT	CASMWTDNTEAFF
TRBJ2-4	TRBV5-4	-	few	TGTGCCAGCAGCTTAGCGGGAAACATTCAGTACTTC	CASSLAGNIQYF
TRBJ2-3	TRBV6-1	-	once	TGTGCCAGCAGGGGGCCCGCAGATACGCAGTATTTT	CASRGPADTQYF
TRBJ2-5	TRBV18	-	-	TGTGCCAGCTCACCATCCCTACACCAAGAGACCCAGTACTTC	CASSPSLHQETQYF